Following are 12 T cell receptor beta chains from one sample sequenced in a study of memory B cells and T cells in multiple sclerosis. Only in-frame clones appear in the TCRdb table, and some are missing; sequencing was by immunoSEQ multiplex PCR. The profile shows fewer than 9,000 clones, about 60% of them singletons. Sequenced sample: memory (CD45RO+) CD8+ T cells from blood. These receptors originate from a human donor with multiple sclerosis.

The chain has TRBV27 and TRBJ2-7; the match to TRBD1 covers 7 bases. Trimming cost V 0 bases and J 2 bases; bases outside gene matches: 1. Germline V gene lookup returns CDR1 MNHEY and CDR2 SMNVEV (reference sequence). The CDR3 is 14 residues long. CDR3 protein: CASSLSGQTYEQYF. Here the CDR3 DNA reads TGTGCCAGCAGTTTATCGGGACAGACCTACGAGCAGTACTTC.

By share, this clone ranks as medium-sized. The chain carries TRBV28 and TRBJ2-3; TRBD2 aligns across 16 bases. CDR1 MDHEN and CDR2 SYDVKM come from the germline V gene. This CDR3 has 18 residues. V was clipped by 6 bases and J by 0 bases; unmatched bases: 6. The CDR3 reads CASSEAGLAGGSTDTQYF. DNA of the CDR3: TGTGCCAGCAGCGAGGCGGGACTAGCGGGAGGGAGCACAGATACGCAGTATTTT.

This clone was observed a handful of times. The chain recombines TRBV11-1 with TRBJ1-1, with D perhaps TRBD1 (6 bases). The CDR3 consists of 15 residues. Germline loops: CDR1 SGHAT, CDR2 FQDESV (reference sequence). Trimming took 2 bases from V and 3 from J, leaving 13 bases between them. CDR3 coding DNA: TGTGCCAGCAGCTTACGCCAACAGGGATACACTGAAGCTTTCTTT. It is translated as CASSLRQQGYTEAFF.

In this sample, this clone turned up a few times. V gene TRBV28 combines with J gene TRBJ1-5, with D maybe TRBD1 (6 bases). Trimming took 9 bases from V and 3 from J, leaving 21 bases between them. The CDR3 extends over 16 amino acids. Germline V gene sequence: CDR1 MDHEN, CDR2 SYDVKM. The chain's CDR3 is CASGGLGTGPNQPQHF. The DNA for the CDR3 is TGTGCCAGTGGAGGTTTGGGAACAGGGCCCAATCAGCCCCAGCATTTT.

The chain carries TRBV4-2 and TRBJ1-5; 8 nucleotides agree with TRBD1. Looked up from germline, CDR1 is LGHNA and CDR2 is YNFKEQ. Trimming took 3 bases from V and 6 from J; bases not matched to a gene: 4. The CDR3 contains 14 residues. The CDR3 nucleotides read TGTGCCAGCAGCCAGTATACAGGGGGTCAGCCCCAGCATTTT. This sequence encodes CASSQYTGGQPQHF.

The sample holds a few counts of this clone. The gene calls are TRBV5-4 and TRBJ2-1; 12 bases fit TRBD2. The V gene end was trimmed by 4 bases and the J gene end by 7 bases; junction bases not matched to a gene: 6. This CDR3 is 15 amino acids long. Germline V gene data show CDR1 as SGHNT and CDR2 as YYREEE (reference sequence). The CDR3 bases are TGTGCCAGCAGCGCAGGACTAGCGGGAAGGAATGAGCAGTTCTTC. This encodes CASSAGLAGRNEQFF.

The genes are TRBV6-5 and TRBJ2-1; D perhaps matches TRBD1 (6 bases). Trimming stripped 6 bases from V and 8 bases from J, with 17 bases between. The CDR3 is 14 residues long. Germline V gives CDR1 MNHEY, CDR2 SVGAGI. The CDR3 region has the DNA TGTGCCAGCAGCTTCACGACAGGATATTATGAGCAGTTCTTC. Its translation is CASSFTTGYYEQFF.

The chain has TRBV14 and TRBJ2-1; tentative D call: TRBD2 (7 bases). V was clipped by 1 base and J by 3 bases, with 13 bases between them. Germline V lookup: CDR1 SGHDN, CDR2 FVKESK. The CDR3 has 16 amino acids. The CDR3 DNA follows: TGTGCCAGCAGCCAAGTGTTAGGGGGGGTCTACAATGAGCAGTTCTTC. It codes for CASSQVLGGVYNEQFF. Together with reference TRBV14 and TRBJ2-1, the CDR3 gives the full variable domain: EAGVTQFPSHSVIEKGQTVTLRCDPISGHDNLYWYRRVMGKEIKFLLHFVKESKQDESGMPNNRFLAERTGGTYSTLKVQPAELEDSGVYFCASSQVLGGVYNEQFFGPGTRLTVL.

This clone came up a few times. The chain combines TRBV18 with TRBJ2-3, with TRBD2 matching 7 bases. V shed 3 bases, J shed 6 bases, and the junction held 18 bases outside the gene matches. The CDR3 extends over 18 amino acids. CDR1 and CDR2 (germline): KGHSH, LQKENI. CDR3 sequence reads: CASSPTGTTRRMFDTQYF. CDR3 nucleotides: TGTGCCAGCTCACCGACCGGGACTACACGTCGTATGTTCGATACGCAGTATTTT.

This chain links TRBV5-4 with TRBJ2-1, with a possible D match to TRBD2 (8 bases). Germline V gives CDR1 SGHNT, CDR2 YYREEE (reference sequence). The ends were cut back, 4 bases at V and 6 bases at J, with 17 bases in the middle. This CDR3 is built from 15 residues. The CDR3 nucleotides are TGTGCCAGCAGCAGGGGGCGGGAGGCCTCCAATGAGCAGTTCTTC. Its protein product is CASSRGREASNEQFF.

V gene TRBV6-1 combines with J gene TRBJ2-3; 7 bases align to TRBD1. The CDR3 loop spans 14 amino acids. Looked up from germline, CDR1 is MNHNS and CDR2 is SASEGT. V was clipped by 8 bases and J by 4 bases; unmatched bases: 9. CDR3 in DNA: TGTGCCAGCGCGAACGGGCAGGGGGCAGATACGCAGTATTTT. It encodes CASANGQGADTQYF.

This clone appeared a few times. The rearrangement links TRBV6-1 to TRBJ1-1, with D unresolved. The germline V and J ends were trimmed by 5 bases and 7 bases, with 11 bases remaining between them. From germline, CDR1 is MNHNS and CDR2 SASEGT. The CDR3 extends over 12 amino acids. CDR3 coding DNA: TGTGCCAGCAGTTATCCGGACTTTGAAGCTTTCTTT. As protein: CASSYPDFEAFF.